This T cell receptor beta chain came from a study of blood T cell repertoires in COVID-19. Study as a whole: Both acute and convalescent COVID-19 samples were obtained from the United States, Italy and Spain. T cells, B-cell-depleted T cells, or PBMCs provided the cDNA or gDNA that served as material.

V lost 2 bases to trimming and J lost 2 bases; unmatched junction nucleotides: 4. The length of the CDR3 is 16 residues. CDR1 and CDR2 (germline): LGHNA, YSLEER. Study processing details: Amplification of reference gene primers was used by the study to estimate nucleated cell counts. Profiled with immunoSEQ multiplex PCR; TCRdb holds only in-frame clones, not every one. The V and J calls and clone size come from that table; D and trimming were worked out from the DNA. Of about 270,000 clones in the sample, about 80% were seen once. In this sample, this clone turned up a few times. Input material: peripheral blood. The clonotype comes from a woman aged 45-65 years who had recovered from COVID-19. The V call is TRBV4-3, the J call TRBJ1-3; 9 bases fit TRBD1. The DNA of the CDR3 is TGCGCCAGCAGCCAATACGGGACAGGGCCTGGAAACACCATATATTTT. Translated: CASSQYGTGPGNTIYF.